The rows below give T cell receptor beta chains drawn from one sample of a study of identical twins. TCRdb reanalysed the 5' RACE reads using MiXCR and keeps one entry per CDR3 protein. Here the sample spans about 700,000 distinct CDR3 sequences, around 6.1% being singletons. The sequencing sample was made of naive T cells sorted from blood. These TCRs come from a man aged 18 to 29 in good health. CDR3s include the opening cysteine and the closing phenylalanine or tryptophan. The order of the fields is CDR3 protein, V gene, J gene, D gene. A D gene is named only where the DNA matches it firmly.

CDR3aa: CASSSDSPGSYNEQFF; v_gene: TRBV13; j_gene: TRBJ2-1; d_gene: NA
CDR3aa: CASSFPPDTQYF; v_gene: TRBV12-3/TRBV12-4; j_gene: TRBJ2-3; d_gene: NA
CDR3aa: CAIKRETGYNEQFF; v_gene: TRBV10-3; j_gene: TRBJ2-1; d_gene: NA
CDR3aa: CASSFDRDMYYEQYF; v_gene: TRBV5-1; j_gene: TRBJ2-7; d_gene: NA
CDR3aa: CASSETSGSGAQYF; v_gene: TRBV6-1; j_gene: TRBJ2-5; d_gene: TRBD2
CDR3aa: CASSRQGGAQYF; v_gene: TRBV6-1; j_gene: TRBJ2-5; d_gene: NA
CDR3aa: CSARGLATEAFF; v_gene: TRBV20-1; j_gene: TRBJ1-1; d_gene: NA
CDR3aa: CASNIIAGPYEQYF; v_gene: TRBV28; j_gene: TRBJ2-7; d_gene: TRBD2
CDR3aa: CTIAGTLDEQYF; v_gene: TRBV20-1; j_gene: TRBJ2-7; d_gene: NA
CDR3aa: CASSISSSTPGELFF; v_gene: TRBV19; j_gene: TRBJ2-2; d_gene: NA
CDR3aa: CASSSDRSYGYTF; v_gene: TRBV7-9; j_gene: TRBJ1-2; d_gene: TRBD1
CDR3aa: CASSPTGQGQPQHF; v_gene: TRBV6-1; j_gene: TRBJ1-5; d_gene: NA
CDR3aa: CATTGTGNTGELFF; v_gene: TRBV24-1; j_gene: TRBJ2-2; d_gene: TRBD1
CDR3aa: CASSSPGGETQYF; v_gene: TRBV5-5; j_gene: TRBJ2-5; d_gene: TRBD2
CDR3aa: CSVRQGMVTEAFF; v_gene: TRBV29-1; j_gene: TRBJ1-1; d_gene: TRBD1
CDR3aa: CSSSLVSSDTQYF; v_gene: TRBV5-5; j_gene: TRBJ2-3; d_gene: NA
CDR3aa: CSVAGANYGYTF; v_gene: TRBV29-1; j_gene: TRBJ1-2; d_gene: NA
CDR3aa: CASSAPNGGPSDEQFF; v_gene: TRBV28; j_gene: TRBJ2-1; d_gene: NA
CDR3aa: CASSQEEAGGPRETQYF; v_gene: TRBV4-1; j_gene: TRBJ2-5; d_gene: TRBD2
CDR3aa: CANRPDSNNEQFF; v_gene: TRBV10-3; j_gene: TRBJ2-1; d_gene: NA
CDR3aa: CASSEAPRNLPGLSHSGANVLTF; v_gene: TRBV2; j_gene: TRBJ2-6; d_gene: TRBD2
CDR3aa: CASSLDYQINTGELFF; v_gene: TRBV11-3; j_gene: TRBJ2-2; d_gene: NA
CDR3aa: CAIRLAALEEQFF; v_gene: TRBV10-3; j_gene: TRBJ2-1; d_gene: TRBD2
CDR3aa: CASSLDRDRSRNEQFF; v_gene: TRBV5-1; j_gene: TRBJ2-1; d_gene: TRBD1
CDR3aa: CASSFGSDTIYF; v_gene: TRBV7-2; j_gene: TRBJ1-3; d_gene: NA
CDR3aa: CASSLVRTSGVQETQYF; v_gene: TRBV7-8; j_gene: TRBJ2-5; d_gene: TRBD2
CDR3aa: CASSQRTSGRQYNEQFF; v_gene: TRBV12-3/TRBV12-4; j_gene: TRBJ2-1; d_gene: TRBD2
CDR3aa: CATSRPGTSGSNEQFF; v_gene: TRBV15; j_gene: TRBJ2-1; d_gene: TRBD2
CDR3aa: CAISEGGAKNIQYF; v_gene: TRBV10-3; j_gene: TRBJ2-4; d_gene: NA
CDR3aa: CASSFNTEAFF; v_gene: TRBV12-3/TRBV12-4; j_gene: TRBJ1-1; d_gene: NA
CDR3aa: CASSPSPGLAGARFF; v_gene: TRBV7-3; j_gene: TRBJ2-1; d_gene: TRBD2
CDR3aa: CASSLTQGNQETQYF; v_gene: TRBV5-1; j_gene: TRBJ2-5; d_gene: TRBD1
CDR3aa: CASSFTGATGELFF; v_gene: TRBV7-8; j_gene: TRBJ2-2; d_gene: NA
CDR3aa: CASGFTGEKLFF; v_gene: TRBV12-5; j_gene: TRBJ1-4; d_gene: NA
CDR3aa: CASSYYSGSLEDTQYF; v_gene: TRBV6-5; j_gene: TRBJ2-3; d_gene: NA
CDR3aa: CASSKDRGNDGYTF; v_gene: TRBV5-1; j_gene: TRBJ1-2; d_gene: TRBD1
CDR3aa: CASTDRDRGFTGELFF; v_gene: TRBV28; j_gene: TRBJ2-2; d_gene: TRBD1
CDR3aa: CASSFGTDTYEQYF; v_gene: TRBV7-2; j_gene: TRBJ2-7; d_gene: NA
CDR3aa: CASTGGIMSTEAFF; v_gene: TRBV27; j_gene: TRBJ1-1; d_gene: NA
CDR3aa: CASSLHGTDLSGELFF; v_gene: TRBV7-3; j_gene: TRBJ2-2; d_gene: NA
CDR3aa: CASSLGQGEINGYTF; v_gene: TRBV5-1; j_gene: TRBJ1-2; d_gene: TRBD1